The rows below give T cell receptor beta chains drawn from one sample of a study of naive and memory T cell subsets. TCRdb fed the 5' RACE reads into MiXCR, producing one record per CDR3 protein. The table shows 48,000 or so distinct CDR3 sequences, with 4.7% occurring only once. These receptor sequences come from a female donor in good health. CDR3s include the opening cysteine and the closing phenylalanine or tryptophan. The D gene is left open where the match is weak. Clone size appears in some rows only: once, few, many, or a class for an expanded clone.

TRBD1	TRBV20-1	TRBJ1-5	many	TGCAGTGCCGACCGTCCGGGACAGGGGTTTAATCAGCCCCAGCATTTT	CSADRPGQGFNQPQHF
TRBD2	TRBV5-4	TRBJ2-7	NA	TGTGCCAGCAGCTTGAGCGGGAGGGCTACCTACGAGCAGTACTTC	CASSLSGRATYEQYF
NA	TRBV11-2	TRBJ2-7	many	TGTGCCAGCAGCTTAGTAGTCGGGTTTAGCTCCTACGAGCAGTACTTC	CASSLVVGFSSYEQYF
NA	TRBV9	TRBJ2-1	many	TGTGCCAGCAGCGTAGGTGCTGATTACTCCTACAATGAGCAGTTCTTC	CASSVGADYSYNEQFF
TRBD1	TRBV4-2	TRBJ2-4	many	TGTGCCAGCAGCCAACTATCGACAGGGGGAAACATTCAGTACTTC	CASSQLSTGGNIQYF
TRBD2	TRBV20-1	TRBJ2-5	NA	TGCAGTGCTAGACTAGCGGGCGGAGGAGAGACCCAGTACTTC	CSARLAGGGETQYF
NA	TRBV7-9	TRBJ2-7	NA	TGTGCCAGCAGCTTAGCCGGCGGGACACATGTCAACTACGAGCAGTACTTC	CASSLAGGTHVNYEQYF
TRBD2	TRBV28	TRBJ2-1	many	TGTGCCAGCAGTCCGGGACTATTGAATGAGCAGTTCTTC	CASSPGLLNEQFF
TRBD1	TRBV2	TRBJ1-5	many	TGTGCCAGCAGTGAACAGGGGGCTGGCAATCAGCCCCAGCATTTT	CASSEQGAGNQPQHF
NA	TRBV28	TRBJ2-1	many	TGTGCCAGCAGTTTAGGCAGAACCTACAATGAGCAGTTCTTC	CASSLGRTYNEQFF
TRBD2	TRBV29-1	TRBJ2-1	few	TGCAGCGTTCCCCAAGCGGGAGGTAATTCCTACAATGAGCAGTTCTTC	CSVPQAGGNSYNEQFF
NA	TRBV20-1	TRBJ2-3	many	TGCAGTGCTAGACACTCGCGAGGAGATACGCAGTATTTT	CSARHSRGDTQYF
NA	TRBV5-1	TRBJ1-1	many	TGCGCCAGCAGCTTACAATCCGGGAGAATGAACACTGAAGCTTTCTTT	CASSLQSGRMNTEAFF
NA	TRBV27	TRBJ2-7	many	TGTGCCAGCAGTTTACAAGGCGTTGAGCAGTACTTC	CASSLQGVEQYF
NA	TRBV5-1	TRBJ2-1	many	TGCGCCAGCAGCTTAGAGGGGGGCTACAATGAGCAGTTCTTC	CASSLEGGYNEQFF
NA	TRBV7-6	TRBJ2-7	few	TGTGCCAGCAGCCCACTTACACCAACGGGACACCCGAACTCCTACGAGCAGTACTTC	CASSPLTPTGHPNSYEQYF
TRBD2	TRBV20-1	TRBJ2-2	NA	TGCAGTGTTCGGGGGGGAGGGAGCACCGGGGAGCTGTTTTTT	CSVRGGGSTGELFF
NA	TRBV11-2	TRBJ1-5	many	TGTGCCAGCAGCGACGGGACGGCGCTCCAGCCCCAGCATTTT	CASSDGTALQPQHF
TRBD2	TRBV4-2	TRBJ2-2	many	TGTGCCAGCAGCACTCGACTAGCGGGAGACACCGGGGAGCTGTTTTTT	CASSTRLAGDTGELFF
NA	TRBV6-2/TRBV6-3	TRBJ1-5	many	TGTGCCAGCAGTTACTTTTTAGGGGCGGAAGCCCAGCATTTT	CASSYFLGAEAQHF